The 4 T cell receptor beta chains listed next were all sequenced from one sample in a study of T cells after posttransplantation cyclophosphamide (dated by TCRdb to about 2016). What the time point label conveys for this sample: posttransplant day relative to BM transplant. The treatment or condition label on this specimen signifies: high-dose cyclophosphamide on days +3 and +4 as single-agent GVHD prophylaxis. Busulfan and fludarabine conditioning, a related or unrelated marrow graft, and cyclophosphamide on days +3 and +4 were given to PTCy patients. Library creation used the immunoSEQ multiplex PCR assay. Entries here come from immuneACCESS through TCRdb and include only in-frame sequences with V and J called. Some clones fail to appear in such tables; in the studies checked, an unresolved V gene covers under half of the shortfall, and the cause of the remainder is unknown. Listed for this sample are about 3,300 clones, none observed only a single time. The ten largest make up about 32% of the sample.

The material was PBMCs, obtained after allogeneic stem cell transplant with posttransplant cyclophosphamide. These TCRs come from a male patient aged 30 to 40 who received an allogeneic stem cell transplant from a related donor, was CMV-positive, and had acute GVHD only. Some T cells may have been brought in with the graft after a transplant.

This clone was seen repeatedly, ten times or more. This chain connects TRBV12-3 or TRBV12-4 to TRBJ2-3, with D possibly TRBD2 on 6 matching bases. The V end was cut by 2 bases, the J end by 5 bases, with 14 bases between. The CDR3 extends over 15 amino acids. This CDR3 reads CASSLLVVAVDTQYF. The CDR3 bases are TGTGCCAGCAGTTTATTGGTGGTAGCGGTAGATACGCAGTATTTT.

This clone was recorded many times. The DNA of the CDR3 is TGCGCCAGCAGCCCAACTGATCGACAGGTCACAGAAGCTTTCTTT. Translating it yields CASSPTDRQVTEAFF. V gene TRBV5-1 combines with J gene TRBJ1-1; D perhaps matches TRBD1 (6 bases). Between the trimmed V and J ends, which lost 4 bases and 8 bases, there was a span of 21 bases. The CDR3 contains 15 residues. Germline values: CDR1 SGHRS, CDR2 YFSETQ. Supplemented by reference TRBV5-1 and TRBJ1-1, the full variable domain reads KAGVTQTPRYLIKTRGQQVTLSCSPISGHRSVSWYQQTPGQGLQFLFEYFSETQRNKGNFPGRFSGRQFSNSRSEMNVSTLELGDSALYLCASSPTDRQVTEAFFGQGTRLTVV.

This clone was picked up many times. The rearrangement links TRBV11-3 to TRBJ2-1, with TRBD2 identical over 8 bases. V was pared by 3 bases and J by 9 bases, with 13 bases of the junction left unmatched. CDR3 length: 16 amino acids. Germline V lookup: CDR1 SGHNT, CDR2 YENEEA. CDR3 protein: CASSLKAVGGGIEQFF. CDR3 DNA: TGTGCCAGCAGCTTGAAAGCGGTCGGGGGGGGTATTGAGCAGTTCTTC.

This clone is medium-sized within its sample. The chain combines TRBV10-3 with TRBJ2-7; a weak D match, TRBD1 (5 bases). This CDR3 is built from 13 residues. Trimming shortened V by 6 bases and J by 2 bases, and 11 bases separated the two germline ends. Germline V gene sequence: CDR1 ENHRY, CDR2 SYGVKD. The CDR3 loop is CAIRADKAYEQYF. CDR3 nucleotide sequence: TGTGCCATCAGGGCGGACAAAGCCTACGAGCAGTACTTC.